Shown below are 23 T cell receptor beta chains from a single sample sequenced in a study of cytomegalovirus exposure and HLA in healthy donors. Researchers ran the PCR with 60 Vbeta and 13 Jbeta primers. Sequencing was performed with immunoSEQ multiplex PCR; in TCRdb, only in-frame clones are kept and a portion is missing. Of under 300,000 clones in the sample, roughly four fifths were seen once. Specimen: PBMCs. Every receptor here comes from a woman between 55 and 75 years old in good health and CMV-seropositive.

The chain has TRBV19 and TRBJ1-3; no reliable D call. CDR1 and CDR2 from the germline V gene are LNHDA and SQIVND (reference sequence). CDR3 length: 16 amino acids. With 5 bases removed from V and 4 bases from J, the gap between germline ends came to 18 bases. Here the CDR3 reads CASSVGGNAGGNTIYF. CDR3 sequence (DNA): TGTGCCAGTAGTGTCGGCGGGAATGCGGGAGGAAACACCATATATTTT.

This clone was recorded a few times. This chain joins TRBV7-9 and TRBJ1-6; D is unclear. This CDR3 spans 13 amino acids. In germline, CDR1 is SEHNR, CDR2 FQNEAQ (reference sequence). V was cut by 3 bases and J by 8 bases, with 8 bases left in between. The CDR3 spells CASSLDGDSPLHF. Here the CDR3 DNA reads TGTGCCAGCAGCTTGGACGGGGATTCACCCCTCCACTTT.

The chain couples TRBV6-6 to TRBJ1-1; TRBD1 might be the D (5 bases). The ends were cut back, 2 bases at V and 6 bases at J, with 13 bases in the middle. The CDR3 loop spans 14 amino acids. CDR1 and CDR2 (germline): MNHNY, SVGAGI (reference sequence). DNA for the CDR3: TGTGCCAGCAGTTACGGGGGGGTGAGGCCTGAAGCTTTCTTT. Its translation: CASSYGGVRPEAFF.

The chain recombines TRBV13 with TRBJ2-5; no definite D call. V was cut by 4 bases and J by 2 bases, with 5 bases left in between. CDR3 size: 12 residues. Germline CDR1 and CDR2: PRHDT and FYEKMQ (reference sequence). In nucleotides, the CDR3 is TGTGCCAGCAGCTCCCATCAAGAGACCCAGTACTTC. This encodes CASSSHQETQYF.

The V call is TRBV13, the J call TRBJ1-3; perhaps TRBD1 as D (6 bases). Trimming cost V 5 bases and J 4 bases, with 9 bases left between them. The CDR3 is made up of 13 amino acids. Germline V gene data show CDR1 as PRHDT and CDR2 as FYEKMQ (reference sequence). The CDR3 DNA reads TGTGCCAGCAGCACGGGACACGGAAACACCATATATTTT. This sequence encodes CASSTGHGNTIYF.

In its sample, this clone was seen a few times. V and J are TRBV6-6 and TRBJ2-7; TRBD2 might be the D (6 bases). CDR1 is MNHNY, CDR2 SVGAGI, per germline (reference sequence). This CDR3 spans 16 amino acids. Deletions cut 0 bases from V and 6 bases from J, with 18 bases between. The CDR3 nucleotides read TGTGCCAGCAGTTACTCAAGGGACTCTTCCAGATCCGAGCAGTACTTC. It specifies CASSYSRDSSRSEQYF.

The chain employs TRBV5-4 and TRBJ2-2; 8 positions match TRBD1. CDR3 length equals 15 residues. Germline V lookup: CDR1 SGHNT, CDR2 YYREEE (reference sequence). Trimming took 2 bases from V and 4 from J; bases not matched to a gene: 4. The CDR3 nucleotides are TGTGCCAGCAGCTTAGCGACAGGGGCCACCGGGGAGCTGTTTTTT. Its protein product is CASSLATGATGELFF.

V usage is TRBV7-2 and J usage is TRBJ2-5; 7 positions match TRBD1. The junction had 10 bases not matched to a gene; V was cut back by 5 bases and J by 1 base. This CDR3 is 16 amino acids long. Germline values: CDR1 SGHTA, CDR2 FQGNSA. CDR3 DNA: TGTGCCAGCAGCCGACGACAGGGCGGACTCCAAGAGACCCAGTACTTC. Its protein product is CASSRRQGGLQETQYF.

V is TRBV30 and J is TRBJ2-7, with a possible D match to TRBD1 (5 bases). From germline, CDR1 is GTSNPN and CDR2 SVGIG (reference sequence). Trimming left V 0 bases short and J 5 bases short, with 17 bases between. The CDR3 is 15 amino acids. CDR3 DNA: TGTGCCTGGAGTGTATTACTGGGCAGGGCCCACGAGCAGTACTTC. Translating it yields CAWSVLLGRAHEQYF.

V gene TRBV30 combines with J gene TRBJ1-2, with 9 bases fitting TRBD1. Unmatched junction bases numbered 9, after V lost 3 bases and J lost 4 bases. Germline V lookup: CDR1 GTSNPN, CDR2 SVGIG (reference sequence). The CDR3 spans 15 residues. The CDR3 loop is CAWREIQGAGYGYTF. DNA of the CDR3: TGTGCCTGGAGAGAAATACAGGGGGCTGGCTATGGCTACACCTTC.

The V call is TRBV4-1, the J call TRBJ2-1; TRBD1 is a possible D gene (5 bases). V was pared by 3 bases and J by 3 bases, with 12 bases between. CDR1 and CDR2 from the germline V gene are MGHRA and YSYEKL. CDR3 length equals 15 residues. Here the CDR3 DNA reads TGCGCCAGCAGCCAGGGGCAGGCAGTCTACAATGAGCAGTTCTTC. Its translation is CASSQGQAVYNEQFF.

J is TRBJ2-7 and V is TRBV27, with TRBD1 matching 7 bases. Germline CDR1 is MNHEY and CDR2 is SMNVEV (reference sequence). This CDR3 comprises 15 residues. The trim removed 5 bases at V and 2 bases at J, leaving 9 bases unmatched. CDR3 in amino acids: CASSLRRQGTYEQYF. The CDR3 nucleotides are TGTGCCAGCAGTCTCCGACGACAGGGAACCTACGAGCAGTACTTC.

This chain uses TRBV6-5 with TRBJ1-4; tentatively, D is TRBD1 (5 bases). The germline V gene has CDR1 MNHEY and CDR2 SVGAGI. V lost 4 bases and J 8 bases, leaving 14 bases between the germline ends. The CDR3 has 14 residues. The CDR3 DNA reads TGTGCCAGCAGTTTTAGGGGCGGAAGGGAAAAACTGTTTTTT. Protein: CASSFRGGREKLFF.

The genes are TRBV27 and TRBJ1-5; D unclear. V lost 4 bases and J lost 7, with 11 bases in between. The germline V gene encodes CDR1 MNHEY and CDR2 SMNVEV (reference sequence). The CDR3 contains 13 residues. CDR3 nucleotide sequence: TGTGCCAGCAGTTCAGGAGGGCAGCAGCCCCAGCATTTT. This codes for CASSSGGQQPQHF.

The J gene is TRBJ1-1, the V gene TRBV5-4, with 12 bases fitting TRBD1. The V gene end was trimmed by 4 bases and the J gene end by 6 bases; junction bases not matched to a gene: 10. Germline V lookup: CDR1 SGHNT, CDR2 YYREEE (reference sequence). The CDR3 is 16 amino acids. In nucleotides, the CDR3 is TGTGCCAGCAGCCCGGGACAGGGGGCGCGATCTGCTGAAGCTTTCTTT. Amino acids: CASSPGQGARSAEAFF.

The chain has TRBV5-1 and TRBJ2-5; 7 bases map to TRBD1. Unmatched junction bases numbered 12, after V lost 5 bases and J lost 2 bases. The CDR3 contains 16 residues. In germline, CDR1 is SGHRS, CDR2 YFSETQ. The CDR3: CASSFTGTRGQETQYF. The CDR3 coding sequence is TGCGCCAGCAGTTTTACAGGGACCAGGGGGCAAGAGACCCAGTACTTC.

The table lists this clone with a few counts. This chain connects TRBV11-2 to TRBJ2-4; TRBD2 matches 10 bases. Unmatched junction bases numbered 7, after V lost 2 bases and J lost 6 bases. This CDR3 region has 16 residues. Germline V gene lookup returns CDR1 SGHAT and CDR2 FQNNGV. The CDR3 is CASSLFTSGISNIQYF. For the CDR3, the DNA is TGTGCCAGCAGCTTATTTACTAGCGGGATCTCAAACATTCAGTACTTC.

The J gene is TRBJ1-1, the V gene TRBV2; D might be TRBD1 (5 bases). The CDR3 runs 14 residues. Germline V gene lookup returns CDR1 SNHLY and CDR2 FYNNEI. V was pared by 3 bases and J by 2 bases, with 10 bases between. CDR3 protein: CASSDGGINTEAFF. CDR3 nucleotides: TGTGCCAGCAGTGACGGGGGGATTAACACTGAAGCTTTCTTT. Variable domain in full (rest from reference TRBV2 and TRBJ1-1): EPEVTQTPSHQVTQMGQEVILRCVPISNHLYFYWYRQILGQKVEFLVSFYNNEISEKSEIFDDQFSVERPDGSNFTLKIRSTKLEDSAMYFCASSDGGINTEAFFGQGTRLTVV.

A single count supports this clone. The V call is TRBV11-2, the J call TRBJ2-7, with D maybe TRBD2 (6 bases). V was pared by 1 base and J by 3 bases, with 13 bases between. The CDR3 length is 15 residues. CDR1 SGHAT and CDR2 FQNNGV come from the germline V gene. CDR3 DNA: TGTGCCAGCAGCTTAGGGGCGGGGTATTTCTACGAGCAGTACTTC. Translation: CASSLGAGYFYEQYF.

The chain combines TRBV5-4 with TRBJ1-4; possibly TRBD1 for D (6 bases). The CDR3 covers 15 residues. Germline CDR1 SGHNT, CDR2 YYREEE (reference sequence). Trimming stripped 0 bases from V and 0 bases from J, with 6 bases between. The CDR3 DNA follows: TGTGCCAGCAGCTTGGCAGGGGCAACTAATGAAAAACTGTTTTTT. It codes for CASSLAGATNEKLFF.

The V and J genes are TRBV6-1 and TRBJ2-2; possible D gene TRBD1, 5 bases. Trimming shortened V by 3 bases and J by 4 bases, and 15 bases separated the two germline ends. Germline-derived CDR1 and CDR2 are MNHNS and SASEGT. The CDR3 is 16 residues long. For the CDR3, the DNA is TGTGCCAGCAGTGATCGGAAGGGGCATACCACCGGGGAGCTGTTTTTT. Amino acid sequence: CASSDRKGHTTGELFF.

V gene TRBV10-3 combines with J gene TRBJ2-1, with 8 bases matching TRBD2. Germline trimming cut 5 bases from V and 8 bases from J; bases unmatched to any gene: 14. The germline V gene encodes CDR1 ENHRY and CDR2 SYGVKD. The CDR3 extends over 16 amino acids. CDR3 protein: CAISYSGGLAGDEQFF. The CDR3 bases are TGTGCCATCAGTTACTCCGGGGGGCTAGCGGGCGATGAGCAGTTCTTC.

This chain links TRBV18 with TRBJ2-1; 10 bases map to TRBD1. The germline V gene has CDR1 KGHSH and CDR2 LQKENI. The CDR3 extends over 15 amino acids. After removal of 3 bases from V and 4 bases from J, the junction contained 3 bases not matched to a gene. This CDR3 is CASSPGTGVYNEQFF. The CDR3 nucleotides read TGTGCCAGCTCACCCGGGACAGGGGTGTACAATGAGCAGTTCTTC.